Sequencing of this T cell receptor (beta chain) was carried out in a study of T cells in narcolepsy. Study details: Healthy controls were enrolled alongside patients with narcolepsy type 1 or type 2.

Data came from immunoSEQ multiplex PCR; TCRdb stores just in-frame clones and leaves some out. The table has tens of thousands of clones, 82% seen once. The sample holds a few counts of this clone. Its antigen remains unidentified. Broader study findings: In some patient and control memory CD4+ samples, autoreactive clones were absent. Comparing one patient's CSF and blood CD4+ clonotypes highlighted HCRT- and TRIB2-specific autoreactive clonotypes. Healthy controls reportedly lacked the autoreactive clonotypes serially found in patients' blood.

The germline V gene has CDR1 SGHAT and CDR2 FQNNGV. V lost 6 bases to trimming and J lost 4 bases; unmatched junction nucleotides: 14. The CDR3 runs to 18 residues. Sequences were obtained from CD45RA- memory CD4+ T cells from PBMCs. The receptor comes from a human donor with narcolepsy. This chain links TRBV11-2 with TRBJ2-5, with 13 nucleotides matching TRBD2. The CDR3 is CASSKNRLAGGLGETQYF. CDR3 coding DNA: TGTGCCAGCAGTAAAAATCGACTAGCGGGGGGATTGGGAGAGACCCAGTACTTC.